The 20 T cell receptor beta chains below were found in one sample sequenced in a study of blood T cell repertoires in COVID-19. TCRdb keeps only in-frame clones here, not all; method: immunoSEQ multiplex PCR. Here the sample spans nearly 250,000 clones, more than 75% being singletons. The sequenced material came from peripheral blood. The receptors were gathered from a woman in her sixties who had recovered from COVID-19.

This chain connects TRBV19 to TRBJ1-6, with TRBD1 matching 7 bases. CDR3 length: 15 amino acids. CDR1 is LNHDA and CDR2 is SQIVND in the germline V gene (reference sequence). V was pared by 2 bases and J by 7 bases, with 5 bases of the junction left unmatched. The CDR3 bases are TGTGCCAGTAGTATAACCGGGACAGAAAATTCACCCCTCCACTTT. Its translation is CASSITGTENSPLHF.

The CDR3 protein is CTATGGSSYEQYF. The DNA for the CDR3 is TGCACCGCCACCGGGGGGAGCTCCTACGAGCAGTACTTC. The chain is built from TRBV29-1 and TRBJ2-7, with 7 nucleotides matching TRBD2. Per the germline V gene, CDR1 is SQVTM and CDR2 is ANQGSEA. This CDR3 spans 13 amino acids.

The CDR3 nucleotides read TGTGCCACCAAAAGACAGAGTCGTTACAATGAGCAGTTCTTC. Encoded protein: CATKRQSRYNEQFF. This chain joins TRBV19 and TRBJ2-1; weak D call: TRBD1 (5 bases). Germline V lookup: CDR1 LNHDA, CDR2 SQIVND (reference sequence). Trimming removed 10 bases from V and 4 bases from J, with 17 bases in between. The CDR3 has 14 amino acids.

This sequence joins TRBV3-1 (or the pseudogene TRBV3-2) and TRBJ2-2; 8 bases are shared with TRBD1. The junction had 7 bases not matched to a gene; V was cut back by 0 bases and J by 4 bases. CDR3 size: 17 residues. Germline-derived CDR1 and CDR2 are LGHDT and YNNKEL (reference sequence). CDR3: CASSQDRQGAGTGELFF. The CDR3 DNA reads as TGTGCCAGCAGCCAAGATCGGCAGGGGGCGGGCACCGGGGAGCTGTTTTTT.

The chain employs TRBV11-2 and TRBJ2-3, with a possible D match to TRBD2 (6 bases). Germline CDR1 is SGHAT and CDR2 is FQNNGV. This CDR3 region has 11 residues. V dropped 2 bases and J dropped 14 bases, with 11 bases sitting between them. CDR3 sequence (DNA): TGTGCCAGCAGCTTACGGGGAGCGGGGTATTTT. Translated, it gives CASSLRGAGYF. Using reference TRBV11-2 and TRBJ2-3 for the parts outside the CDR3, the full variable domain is EAGVAQSPRYKIIEKRQSVAFWCNPISGHATLYWYQQILGQGPKLLIQFQNNGVVDDSQLPKDRFSAERLKGVDSTLKIQPAKLEDSAVYLCASSLRGAGYFGPGTRLTVL.

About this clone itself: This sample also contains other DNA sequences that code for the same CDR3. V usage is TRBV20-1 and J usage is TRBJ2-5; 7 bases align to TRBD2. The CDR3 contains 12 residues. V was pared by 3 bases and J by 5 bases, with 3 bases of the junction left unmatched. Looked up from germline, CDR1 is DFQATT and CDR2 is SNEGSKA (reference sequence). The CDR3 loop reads CSASLGGETQYF. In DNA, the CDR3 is TGCAGTGCTAGTCTGGGGGGGGAGACCCAGTACTTC.

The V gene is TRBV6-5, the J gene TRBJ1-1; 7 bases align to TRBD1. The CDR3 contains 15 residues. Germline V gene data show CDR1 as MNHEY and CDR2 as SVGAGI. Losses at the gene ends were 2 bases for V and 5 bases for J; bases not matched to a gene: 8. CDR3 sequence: CASSYSRGQGTEAFF. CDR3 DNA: TGTGCCAGCAGTTACAGTAGGGGGCAGGGTACTGAAGCTTTCTTT.

CDR3 region: CASSDRRVNQPQHF. CDR3 DNA sequence: TGTGCCAGCAGTGACAGGAGGGTCAATCAGCCCCAGCATTTT. This chain joins TRBV2 and TRBJ1-5; D ambiguous. The germline V and J ends were trimmed by 3 bases and 3 bases, with 9 bases remaining between them. CDR1 and CDR2 (germline): SNHLY, FYNNEI. The CDR3 has 14 residues.

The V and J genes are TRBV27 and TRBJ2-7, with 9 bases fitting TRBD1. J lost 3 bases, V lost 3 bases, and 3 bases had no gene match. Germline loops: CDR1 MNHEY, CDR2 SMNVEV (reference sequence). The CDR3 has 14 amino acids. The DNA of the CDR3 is TGTGCCAGCAGTTTTGGGACAGGGAGCTACGAGCAGTACTTC. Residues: CASSFGTGSYEQYF.

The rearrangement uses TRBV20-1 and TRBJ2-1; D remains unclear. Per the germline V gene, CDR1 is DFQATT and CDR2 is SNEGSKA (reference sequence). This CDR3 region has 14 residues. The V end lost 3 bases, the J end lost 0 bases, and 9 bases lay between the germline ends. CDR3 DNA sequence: TGCAGTGCTAGTTCTGTGGCCTCCTACAATGAGCAGTTCTTC. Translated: CSASSVASYNEQFF.

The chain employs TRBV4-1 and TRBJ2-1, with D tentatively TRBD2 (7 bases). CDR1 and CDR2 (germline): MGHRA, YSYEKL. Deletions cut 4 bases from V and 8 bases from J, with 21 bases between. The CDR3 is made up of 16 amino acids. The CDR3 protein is CASSPRWGGLSDEQFF. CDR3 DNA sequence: TGCGCCAGCAGCCCGAGATGGGGGGGGCTGTCCGATGAGCAGTTCTTC.

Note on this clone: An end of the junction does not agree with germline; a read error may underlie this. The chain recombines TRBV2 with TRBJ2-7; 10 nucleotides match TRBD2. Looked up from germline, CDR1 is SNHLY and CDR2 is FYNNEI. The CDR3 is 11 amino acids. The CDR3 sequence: CASSPSGGRFF. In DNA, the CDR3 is TGTGCCAGCAGCCCTAGCGGGGGCAGGTTCTTC.

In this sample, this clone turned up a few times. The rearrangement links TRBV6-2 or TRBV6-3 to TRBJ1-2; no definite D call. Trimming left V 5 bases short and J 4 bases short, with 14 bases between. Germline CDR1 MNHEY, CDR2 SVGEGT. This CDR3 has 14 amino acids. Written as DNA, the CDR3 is TGTGCCAGCAGTCCGGATGAGGGCAGCTATGGCTACACCTTC. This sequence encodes CASSPDEGSYGYTF.

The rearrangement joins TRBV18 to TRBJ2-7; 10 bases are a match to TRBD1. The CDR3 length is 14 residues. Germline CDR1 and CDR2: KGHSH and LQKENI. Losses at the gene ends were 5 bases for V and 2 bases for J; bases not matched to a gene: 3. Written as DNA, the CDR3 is TGTGCCAGCTCAGGACAGGGGGATCCCTACGAGCAGTACTTC. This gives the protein CASSGQGDPYEQYF.

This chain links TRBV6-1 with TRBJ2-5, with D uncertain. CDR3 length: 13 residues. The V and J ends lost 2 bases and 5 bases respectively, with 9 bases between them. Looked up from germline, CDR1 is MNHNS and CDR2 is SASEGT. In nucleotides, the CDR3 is TGTGCCAGCAGTGAATTATTACAGGAGACCCAGTACTTC. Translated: CASSELLQETQYF.

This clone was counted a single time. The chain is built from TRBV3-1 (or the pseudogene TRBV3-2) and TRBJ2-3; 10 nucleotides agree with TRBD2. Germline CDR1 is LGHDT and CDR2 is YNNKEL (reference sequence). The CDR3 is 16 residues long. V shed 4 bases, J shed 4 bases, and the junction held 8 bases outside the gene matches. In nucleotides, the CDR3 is TGTGCCAGCAGCCGTACGAGCGGGGGGGGAGCAGATACGCAGTATTTT. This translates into CASSRTSGGGADTQYF.

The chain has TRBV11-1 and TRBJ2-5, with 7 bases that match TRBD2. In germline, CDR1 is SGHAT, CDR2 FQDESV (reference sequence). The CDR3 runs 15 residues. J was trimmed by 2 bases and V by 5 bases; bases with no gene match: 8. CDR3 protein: CASSREAGKQETQYF. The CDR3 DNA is TGTGCCAGCAGCCGGGAGGCGGGAAAACAAGAGACCCAGTACTTC.

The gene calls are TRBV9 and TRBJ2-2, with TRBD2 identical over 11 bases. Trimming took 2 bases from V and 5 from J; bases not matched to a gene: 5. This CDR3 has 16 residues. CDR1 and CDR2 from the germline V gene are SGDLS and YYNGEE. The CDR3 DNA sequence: TGTGCCAGCAGCGTTAGCGGGGGGGCGTGGACCGGGGAGCTGTTTTTT. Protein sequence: CASSVSGGAWTGELFF.

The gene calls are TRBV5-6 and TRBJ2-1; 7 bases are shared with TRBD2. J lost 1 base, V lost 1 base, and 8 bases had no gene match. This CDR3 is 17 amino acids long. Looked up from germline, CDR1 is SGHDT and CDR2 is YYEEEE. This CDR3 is CASSLYWGAGSYNEQFF. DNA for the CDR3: TGTGCCAGCAGCTTGTACTGGGGAGCGGGGTCCTACAATGAGCAGTTCTTC.

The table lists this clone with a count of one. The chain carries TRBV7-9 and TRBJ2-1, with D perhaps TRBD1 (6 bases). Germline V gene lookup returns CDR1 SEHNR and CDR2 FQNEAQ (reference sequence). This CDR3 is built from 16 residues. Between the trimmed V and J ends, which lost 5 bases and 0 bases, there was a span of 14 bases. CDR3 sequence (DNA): TGTGCCAGCAGCGGTAGGACAGTCAGCTCCTACAATGAGCAGTTCTTC. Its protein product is CASSGRTVSSYNEQFF. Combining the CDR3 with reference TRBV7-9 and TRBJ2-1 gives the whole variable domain DTGVSQNPRHKITKRGQNVTFRCDPISEHNRLYWYRQTLGQGPEFLTYFQNEAQLEKSRLLSDRFSAERPKGSFSTLEIQRTEQGDSAMYLCASSGRTVSSYNEQFFGPGTRLTVL.